This T cell receptor (beta chain) was captured by sequencing in a study of monozygotic twins with inflammatory bowel disease. Germline V gene sequence: CDR1 ENHRY, CDR2 SYGVKD. The CDR3 consists of 13 residues. Following a re-call of the 5' RACE reads, TCRdb has one entry per CDR3 protein and lacks DNA. The table for this sample gives about 85,000 distinct CDR3 sequences. Sequenced: blood. The source is a human donor with ulcerative colitis or Crohn's disease, or a healthy co-twin of an affected twin (not recorded which). The chain has TRBV10-3 and TRBJ2-3; as DNA is missing, the TRBD1 call by TCRdb cannot be tested. CDR3 residues: CAINPGVPDTQYF.